The entry below gives a single TCR beta chain sequence along with its context. The antigen remains unidentified. PCR amplification relied on 60 Vbeta primers (plus 13 Jbeta primers). Only in-frame clones appear in the TCRdb table, and some are missing; sequencing was by immunoSEQ multiplex PCR. The sample has roughly 120,000 clones, roughly 70% seen once. Losses at the gene ends were 5 bases for V and 5 bases for J; bases not matched to a gene: 15. This CDR3 has 16 residues. Germline CDR1 and CDR2: SGHNT and YYREEE (reference sequence). The sample belongs to a study of cytomegalovirus exposure and HLA in healthy donors. Study outcomes and limitations: A classifier reportedly called cytomegalovirus status with high sensitivity and specificity. The later analysis indicated that the majority of CMV-associated TCR beta chains appeared HLA-restricted.

Healthy individuals who donated bone marrow served as the donors. This sequence originates from a woman between 40 and 50 years old in good health and CMV-seropositive. Material: PBMCs. The chain has TRBV5-4 and TRBJ2-7, with 8 bases identical to TRBD1. The CDR3 here is CASSKARSRGLNEQYF. The CDR3 region has the DNA TGTGCCAGCAGTAAGGCCCGGTCCAGGGGGCTCAACGAGCAGTACTTC.